Presented here are 7 T cell receptor beta chains from one specimen sequenced in a study of low-dose radiotherapy and immunotherapy resistance in tumors. TRAV- and TRBV-specific primers, spanning alpha and beta chains, primed first-strand cDNA. For amplifying TCRs, the PCR ran for about 22 cycles with Phusion, which was used together with a constant-region primer and the adapter on the V primers. TCRdb used MiXCR to reprocess the reads, holding one entry per CDR3 protein. The data contain approximately 46,000 distinct CDR3 sequences, less than 30% of them singletons. Time point defined: after trial treatment. Documented treatment: LDRT plus nivolumab, ipilimumab, low-dose cyclophosphamide and aspirin (RACIN trial). Specimen: PBMCs, collected after low-dose radiotherapy plus immunotherapy. The receptors shown here come from a male donor with prostate cancer.

Ten or more counts support this clonotype. This chain connects TRBV5-1 to TRBJ2-7; 9 bases fit TRBD2. V dropped 2 bases and J dropped 6; count of bases not matched to a gene: 6. Germline CDR1 SGHRS, CDR2 YFSETQ. This CDR3 has 14 amino acids. This chain's CDR3 is CASSFSGSGGEQYF. DNA for the CDR3: TGCGCCAGCAGCTTTAGCGGGAGTGGTGGCGAGCAGTACTTC.

This clonotype was observed at least ten times. V is TRBV12-3 or TRBV12-4 and J is TRBJ2-1, with TRBD1 matching 9 bases. The V segment lost 8 bases and the J segment 5 bases; nucleotides outside the gene matches: 10. The CDR3 spans 15 residues. In nucleotides, the CDR3 is TGTGCCAGCGGGCGGACAGGGGAAAGGGACAATGAGCAGTTCTTC. This sequence encodes CASGRTGERDNEQFF.

In regard to this clonotype: This likely reflects a read error, since a far larger clone is one base away. V usage is TRBV7-9 and J usage is TRBJ2-7; D is uncertain. The germline CDR1 and CDR2 sequences are SEHNR and FQNEAQ (reference sequence). CDR3 size: 17 residues. V shed 5 bases and J shed 0 bases, with 20 bases lying between them. Here the CDR3 DNA reads TGTGCCAGCAGCCCAGCGTCGCGGCTAAGTAGCTCCTACGAGCAGTACTTC. Translation: CASSPASRLSSSYEQYF.

Regarding this clonotype: It differs at one base from a far larger clone, so likely a read error. The V call is TRBV7-9, the J call TRBJ2-2; possibly TRBD1 for D (5 bases). The V gene lost 8 bases and the J gene lost 6 bases, with 19 bases spanning the gap. CDR1 is SEHNR and CDR2 is FQNEAQ in the germline V gene (reference sequence). CDR3 length equals 15 residues. CDR3 coding DNA: TGTGCCAGCGAAATCCAGGGCCCAAACTCCGGGGAGCTGTTTTTT. This translates into CASEIQGPNSGELFF.

This clonotype appeared many times. The chain is built from TRBV6-6 and TRBJ2-1, with 12 bases matching TRBD2. Germline CDR1 MNHNY, CDR2 SVGAGI (reference sequence). This CDR3 comprises 17 residues. J lost 8 bases, V lost 6 bases, and 14 bases had no gene match. The CDR3 reads CASSRTGTGLAGHEQFF. In DNA form, the CDR3 reads TGTGCCAGCAGCAGGACCGGTACTGGACTAGCGGGGCATGAGCAGTTCTTC.

CDR3 region: CASSRPGTESYEQYF. For the CDR3, the DNA is TGTGCCAGCAGCCGTCCCGGGACAGAAAGCTACGAGCAGTACTTC. The rearrangement joins TRBV5-5 to TRBJ2-7; 7 nucleotides line up with TRBD1. The germline CDR1 and CDR2 sequences are SGHKS and YYEKEE (reference sequence). This CDR3 contains 15 residues. V dropped 4 bases and J dropped 3; count of bases not matched to a gene: 10.

This clonotype was counted at least ten times. The chain combines TRBV4-1 with TRBJ1-1, with D maybe TRBD1 (5 bases). Between the trimmed V and J ends, which lost 0 bases and 4 bases, there was a span of 18 bases. The CDR3 spans 17 residues. Looked up from germline, CDR1 is MGHRA and CDR2 is YSYEKL. This CDR3 reads CASSQDDGQGPFTEAFF. The DNA for the CDR3 is TGCGCCAGCAGCCAAGATGATGGTCAGGGCCCGTTCACTGAAGCTTTCTTT.